The 8 T cell receptor beta chains reported below all come from one sample, sequenced in a study of shared clonotypes between healthy human individuals. Clones were sequenced by immunoSEQ multiplex PCR, and TCRdb holds only the in-frame ones, with some missing. The sample consists of fewer than 1.4 million clones, about four fifths of them appearing once. The sequenced sample was memory CD4+ T cells from PBMCs. Subset in this sample: CD45RA-negative fraction. The origin of the receptors is a man aged 18 to 30 in good health. Some clones in this sample may be carry-over from other donors' samples.

This chain connects TRBV10-1 to TRBJ1-1; possibly TRBD1 for D (5 bases). Germline V lookup: CDR1 WNHNN, CDR2 SYGVQD (reference sequence). The CDR3 loop spans 13 amino acids. V lost 5 bases and J lost 11, with 18 bases in between. The CDR3, as DNA: TGCGCCAGCAGTAAACCTGGGGAAGGGGCGGCTTTCTTT. Translated: CASSKPGEGAAFF.

This chain joins TRBV19 and TRBJ2-3; D uncertain. Trimming left V 8 bases short and J 3 bases short, with 15 bases between. Germline CDR1 reads LNHDA; CDR2 reads SQIVND (reference sequence). The CDR3 length is 14 residues. The CDR3 sequence: CASHSYSRTDTQYF. DNA of the CDR3: TGTGCCAGTCACTCCTACTCCCGGACAGATACGCAGTATTTT.

This sequence joins TRBV7-9 and TRBJ2-5; perhaps TRBD1 as D (6 bases). The CDR3 runs to 11 residues. CDR1 is SEHNR, CDR2 FQNEAQ, per germline (reference sequence). Trimming removed 8 bases at V and 5 bases at J, with 9 bases between. The CDR3 loop reads CASGGYETQYF. The CDR3 DNA reads as TGTGCCAGCGGGGGCTACGAGACCCAGTACTTC.

The chain joins TRBV5-1 to TRBJ2-2; D possibly corresponds to TRBD1 (5 bases). The CDR3 is made up of 14 amino acids. CDR1 is SGHRS, CDR2 YFSETQ, per germline. Trimming took off 0 bases at V and 7 bases at J, with 10 bases between the two ends. CDR3 nucleotides: TGCGCCAGCAGCTTGGGGACAAAAAACGGGGAGCTGTTTTTT. Amino acid sequence: CASSLGTKNGELFF.

This chain uses TRBV5-1 with TRBJ1-1, with 7 positions matching TRBD1. CDR3 size: 16 residues. V trimming: 2 bases; J trimming: 3 bases; junction bases outside the gene matches: 10. Germline V gene lookup returns CDR1 SGHRS and CDR2 YFSETQ. The chain's CDR3 is CASSFAPTGEDTEAFF. CDR3 DNA sequence: TGCGCCAGCAGCTTCGCCCCAACAGGGGAGGACACTGAAGCTTTCTTT.

The V call is TRBV6-4, the J call TRBJ1-1; no definite D call. The CDR3 covers 15 residues. The V and J ends lost 3 bases and 4 bases respectively, with 15 bases between them. CDR1 MRHNA and CDR2 SNTAGT come from the germline V gene. CDR3 nucleotide sequence: TGTGCCAGCAGTGAAACCTTTTTGCCGGGCACTGAAGCTTTCTTT. It yields the protein CASSETFLPGTEAFF.

The CDR3 DNA follows: TGTGCCAGCAGATTCGGGCCGGGACGGGCCTCCTACGAGCAGTACTTC. Amino acids: CASRFGPGRASYEQYF. The rearrangement joins TRBV28 to TRBJ2-7; D possibly uses TRBD1 or TRBD2 (5 bases each). This CDR3 contains 16 residues. Looked up from germline, CDR1 is MDHEN and CDR2 is SYDVKM. Trimming removed 6 bases from V and 0 bases from J, with 18 bases in between.

This chain uses TRBV18 with TRBJ2-5; 15 bases line up with TRBD2. The CDR3 contains 15 residues. The V gene end was trimmed by 8 bases and the J gene end by 5 bases; junction bases not matched to a gene: 6. Germline V CDR1 and CDR2: KGHSH, LQKENI. In DNA form, the CDR3 reads TGTGCCAGCCGGACTAGCGGGAGGGCCTGGGAGACCCAGTACTTC. Amino acids: CASRTSGRAWETQYF.